Here is one T cell receptor beta chain with its context. What it binds is unknown. These data are taken from a study of T cell responses to AZD1222 COVID-19 vaccine. Profiling relied on immunoSEQ multiplex PCR, and the TCRdb table lists in-frame clones only, not all of them. The repertoire has 150,000 to 200,000 clones, 85% to 95% of them found once; the top ten carry about 1%. Overall study results and limits: At study baseline, merely roughly 6 AZD1222 recipients were seropositive. Clonal diversity was possibly underestimated, and white British individuals and females predominated among donors. Close to half of spike-specific TCRs reportedly recognize unmutated variant regions. Breadth and depth of Spike-specific TCRs rose after two AZD1222 doses.

CDR3 size: 14 residues. The germline V and J ends were trimmed by 0 bases and 11 bases, with 16 bases remaining between them. The germline gives CDR1 ENHRY, CDR2 SYGVKD. Sequences were derived from peripheral blood, sampled on day 0 of AZD1222 vaccination. This receptor was obtained from an adult in good health. The V and J genes are TRBV10-3 and TRBJ1-1, with D possibly TRBD1 on 5 matching bases. The CDR3 loop is CAISESIAVQGAFF. DNA for the CDR3: TGTGCCATCAGTGAGTCGATAGCAGTCCAGGGCGCTTTCTTT.